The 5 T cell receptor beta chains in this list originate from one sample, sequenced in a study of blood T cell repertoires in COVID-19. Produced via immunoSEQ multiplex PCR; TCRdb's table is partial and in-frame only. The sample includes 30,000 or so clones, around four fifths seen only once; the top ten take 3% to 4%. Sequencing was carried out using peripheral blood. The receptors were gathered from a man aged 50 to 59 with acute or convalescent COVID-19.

The CDR3 sequence: CASSRTGGVRNEQFF. The CDR3 DNA is TGCGCCAGCAGCCGGACAGGGGGTGTGCGCAATGAGCAGTTCTTC. This chain connects TRBV5-1 to TRBJ2-1; 10 bases fit TRBD1. The CDR3 sequence is 15 residues long. Trimming removed 4 bases from V and 6 bases from J; junction bases left unmatched: 7. CDR1 is SGHRS and CDR2 is YFSETQ in the germline V gene.

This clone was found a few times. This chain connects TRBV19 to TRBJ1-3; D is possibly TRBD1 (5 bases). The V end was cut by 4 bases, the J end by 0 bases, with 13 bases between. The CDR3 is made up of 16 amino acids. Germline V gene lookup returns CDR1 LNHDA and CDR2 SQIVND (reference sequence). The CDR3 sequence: CASSKRQTSSGNTIYF. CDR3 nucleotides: TGTGCCAGTAGTAAAAGACAGACTAGCTCTGGAAACACCATATATTTT. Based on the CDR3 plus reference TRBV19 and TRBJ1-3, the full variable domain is DGGITQSPKYLFRKEGQNVTLSCEQNLNHDAMYWYRQDPGQGLRLIYYSQIVNDFQKGDIAEGYSVSREKKESFPLTVTSAQKNPTAFYLCASSKRQTSSGNTIYFGEGSWLTVV.

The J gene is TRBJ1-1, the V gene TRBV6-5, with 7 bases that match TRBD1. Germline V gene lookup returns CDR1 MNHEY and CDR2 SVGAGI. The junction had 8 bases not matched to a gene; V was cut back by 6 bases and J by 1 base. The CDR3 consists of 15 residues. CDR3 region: CASSDRQGENTEAFF. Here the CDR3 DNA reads TGTGCCAGCAGCGACCGACAGGGTGAGAACACTGAAGCTTTCTTT.

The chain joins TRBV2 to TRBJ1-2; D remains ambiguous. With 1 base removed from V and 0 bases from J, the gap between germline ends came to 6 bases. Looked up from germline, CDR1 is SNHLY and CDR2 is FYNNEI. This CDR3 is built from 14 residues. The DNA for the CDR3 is TGTGCCAGCAGTGAAGAACACACTAACTATGGCTACACCTTC. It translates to CASSEEHTNYGYTF.

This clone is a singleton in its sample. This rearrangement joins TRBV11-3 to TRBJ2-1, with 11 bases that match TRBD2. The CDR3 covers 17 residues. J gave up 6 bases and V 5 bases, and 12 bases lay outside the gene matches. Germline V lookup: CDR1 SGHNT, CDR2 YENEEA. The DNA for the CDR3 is TGTGCCAGCAGCCTACGTGGGGTAGCGGGAGGGAGCAATGAGCAGTTCTTC. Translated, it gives CASSLRGVAGGSNEQFF.